This T cell receptor beta chain derives from a study of cytomegalovirus exposure and HLA in healthy donors. Details on this clone: Its antigen is not known.

Study-wide findings and caveats: Further analysis, carried out later, found HLA-associated TCR beta chains more clonally expanded than equally common other chains. Some segments of the V type, notably TRBV6-2 and TRBV6-3, were excluded as indistinguishable.

The CDR3 is 14 residues long. The ends were cut back, 5 bases at V and 1 base at J, with 11 bases in the middle. Per the germline V gene, CDR1 is KGHSH and CDR2 is LQKENI. It was with 60 Vbeta and 13 Jbeta primers that the PCR ran. Some clones are missing from TCRdb's copy, which holds only in-frame ones; the method was immunoSEQ multiplex PCR. The table records about 170,000 clones, around 62% of them present only once. Source material: PBMCs. This chain connects TRBV18 to TRBJ1-1, with no clear D. This receptor was identified in a man aged 35-49 years in good health and CMV-seronegative. CDR3 loop: CASSFGAGNTEAFF. The CDR3 bases are TGTGCCAGCTCATTCGGCGCGGGGAACACTGAAGCTTTCTTT.